A selection of T cell receptor beta chains follows, all from one sample in a study of blood T cells in healthy people across ages. TCRdb re-called the 5' RACE reads through MiXCR, storing one row per CDR3 protein. The table has some 1.5 million distinct CDR3 sequences, 28% seen once. Sequencing was performed on blood. These receptor sequences come from a woman in her thirties in good health. The CDR3 runs from the conserved cysteine through the conserved F or W. The D gene is left open where the match is weak. For some rows the clone size is stated as once, few or many, or as a class when expanded; others skip it.

D: .
size: few
J: TRBJ1-3
V: TRBV5-1
DNA: TGCGCCAGCAGAGACGGCTCGGGAAACACCATATATTTT
CDR3: CASRDGSGNTIYF

D: .
size: .
J: TRBJ2-1
V: TRBV28
DNA: TGTGCCACCTGCCTCATGCAGGGTAGGAATGAGCAGTTCTTC
CDR3: CATCLMQGRNEQFF

D: TRBD1
size: once
J: TRBJ2-1
V: TRBV12-3/TRBV12-4
DNA: TGTGCCAGCAGCCGTAAGGGTAGGGGACAGGGCTCCGATGAGCAGTTCTTC
CDR3: CASSRKGRGQGSDEQFF

D: TRBD1
size: .
J: TRBJ2-3
V: TRBV27
DNA: TGTGCCAGCAGTTCGTCAGGGACAGGGGAGACAGATACGCAGTATTTT
CDR3: CASSSSGTGETDTQYF

D: .
size: few
J: TRBJ2-1
V: TRBV18
DNA: TGTGCCAGCTCACTAATGGACAGCTACAATGAGCAGTTCTTC
CDR3: CASSLMDSYNEQFF

D: .
size: .
J: TRBJ1-1
V: TRBV29-1
DNA: TGCAGCGGGTCAGACAGCTGGAACACTGAAGCTTTCTTT
CDR3: CSGSDSWNTEAFF

D: .
size: many
J: TRBJ2-7
V: TRBV29-1
DNA: TGCAGCGCAGGGGAGACAGCGTCTGGCGAGCAGTACTTC
CDR3: CSAGETASGEQYF

D: .
size: .
J: TRBJ1-1
V: TRBV12-3/TRBV12-4
DNA: TGTGCCAGCAGTCGAACACAGGGCGGGACTGAAGCTTTCTTT
CDR3: CASSRTQGGTEAFF

D: TRBD1
size: .
J: TRBJ1-2
V: TRBV18
DNA: TGTGCCAGCTCACCCGGGGACAGGGCTTTCGGCTACACCTTC
CDR3: CASSPGDRAFGYTF

D: .
size: .
J: TRBJ2-5
V: TRBV2
DNA: TGTGCCACCGCCAGCGGAAGTCCTCAAGAGACCCAGTACTTC
CDR3: CATASGSPQETQYF

D: .
size: .
J: TRBJ2-1
V: TRBV19
DNA: TGTGCCAGTACCGCCCCACTACCCGGGATGGGGAATGAGCAGTTCTTC
CDR3: CASTAPLPGMGNEQFF

D: .
size: once
J: TRBJ1-1
V: TRBV27
DNA: TGTGCCAGCAGTCCCCGCGCGGGCCGGCCGAACACTGAAGCTTTCTTT
CDR3: CASSPRAGRPNTEAFF

D: TRBD1
size: many
J: TRBJ2-3
V: TRBV6-6
DNA: TGTGCCAGCACCCCCGGGACAGCCACAGATACGCAGTATTTT
CDR3: CASTPGTATDTQYF

D: TRBD1
size: few
J: TRBJ1-2
V: TRBV12-3/TRBV12-4
DNA: TGTGCCAGCAGTTCGAACAGGGGGTTTAGCTATGGCTACACCTTC
CDR3: CASSSNRGFSYGYTF

D: .
size: .
J: TRBJ2-2
V: TRBV29-1
DNA: TGCAGCGTTAAATCTCAGGGGAGCCGGGAGCTGTTTTTT
CDR3: CSVKSQGSRELFF

D: TRBD1
size: many
J: TRBJ2-4
V: TRBV10-3
DNA: TGTGCCATCTCTGAGGGGGCCCAAAACATTCAGTACTTC
CDR3: CAISEGAQNIQYF

D: TRBD1
size: many
J: TRBJ1-2
V: TRBV29-1
DNA: TGCAGCGTTGATGGGCGACAGGGATCCTATGGCTACACCTTC
CDR3: CSVDGRQGSYGYTF

D: .
size: .
J: TRBJ2-7
V: TRBV12-3/TRBV12-4
DNA: TGTGCCAGCAGCAAGGCGGCAACCTACGAGCAGTACTTC
CDR3: CASSKAATYEQYF

D: TRBD2
size: few
J: TRBJ2-1
V: TRBV9
DNA: TGTGCCAGCAGCGTAGCGTTTAGCGGGGGGGCAAATGAGCAGTTCTTC
CDR3: CASSVAFSGGANEQFF

D: TRBD1
size: .
J: TRBJ1-4
V: TRBV7-6
DNA: TGTGCCAGCAGCCCCCGACAGGGGGGTATGGAAAAACTGTTTTTT
CDR3: CASSPRQGGMEKLFF

D: TRBD1
size: few
J: TRBJ2-1
V: TRBV27
DNA: TGTGCCAGCAGTGCCCGCGGGACAGGATATTATGGGCAGTTCTTC
CDR3: CASSARGTGYYGQFF

D: TRBD2
size: .
J: TRBJ2-3
V: TRBV11-3
DNA: TGTGCCAGCAGCCGTAGCGGGGTGAGGACAGATACGCAGTATTTT
CDR3: CASSRSGVRTDTQYF

D: .
size: .
J: TRBJ2-6
V: TRBV30
DNA: TGTGCCTGGAGTGTAGGTACCTCTGGGGCCAACGTCCTGACTTTC
CDR3: CAWSVGTSGANVLTF

D: TRBD2
size: .
J: TRBJ2-1
V: TRBV4-1
DNA: TGCGCCAGCAGCCAAGGACCGACTAGCGGGTACAATGAGCAGTTCTTC
CDR3: CASSQGPTSGYNEQFF

D: .
size: few
J: TRBJ1-6
V: TRBV27
DNA: TGTGCCAGCAGGCAGGCGTTCAGCGTACGGGGTTCACCCCTCCACTTT
CDR3: CASRQAFSVRGSPLHF

D: TRBD2
size: few
J: TRBJ2-5
V: TRBV7-2
DNA: TGTGCCAGCAGCATGGGACTAGGAGAGACCCAGTACTTC
CDR3: CASSMGLGETQYF

D: .
size: .
J: TRBJ2-2
V: TRBV12-3/TRBV12-4
DNA: TGTGCCAGCGGACTGGCGGTTGGGGGCGGGGAGCTGTTTTTT
CDR3: CASGLAVGGGELFF

D: TRBD2
size: .
J: TRBJ2-7
V: TRBV29-1
DNA: TGCAGCGTTGAAGGGGGGACTAGGTGCGACGAGCAGTACTTC
CDR3: CSVEGGTRCDEQYF

D: .
size: few
J: TRBJ1-4
V: TRBV7-9
DNA: TGTGCCAGCAGCTTGCGTCTGACGGCAACTAATGAAAAACTGTTTTTT
CDR3: CASSLRLTATNEKLFF

D: TRBD1
size: .
J: TRBJ2-7
V: TRBV29-1
DNA: TGCAGCGTTGCAGGGACAGGTATCTACGAGCAGTACTTC
CDR3: CSVAGTGIYEQYF

D: .
size: once
J: TRBJ2-5
V: TRBV18
DNA: TGTGCCTGCTCACCTCGGGACGGAGGAGAGACCCAGTACTTC
CDR3: CACSPRDGGETQYF

D: TRBD1
size: .
J: TRBJ1-5
V: TRBV12-3/TRBV12-4
DNA: TGTGCCAGCAGTTTAAGGACAGGCGGTCAGCCCCAGCATTTT
CDR3: CASSLRTGGQPQHF

D: TRBD1
size: .
J: TRBJ1-5
V: TRBV27
DNA: TGTGCCAGCAGTTCACAGGGGCTGGGACAGCCCCAGCATTTT
CDR3: CASSSQGLGQPQHF

D: TRBD1
size: many
J: TRBJ2-1
V: TRBV6-2/TRBV6-3
DNA: TGTGCCAGCAGATGGGACAGGGCAAGGGACAATGAGCAGTTCTTC
CDR3: CASRWDRARDNEQFF

D: TRBD1
size: few
J: TRBJ2-7
V: TRBV7-9
DNA: TGTGCCAGCAGCTTTTGGGACAGGAACTACGAGCAGTACTTC
CDR3: CASSFWDRNYEQYF

D: .
size: .
J: TRBJ1-1
V: TRBV7-2
DNA: TGCGCCGGCAGCTCCTGGGGTGCCACTGAAGCTTTCTTT
CDR3: CAGSSWGATEAFF

D: TRBD1
size: .
J: TRBJ1-4
V: TRBV7-2
DNA: TGTGCCAGCAGAGCCGGGACAGGGGATGAAAAACTGTTTTTT
CDR3: CASRAGTGDEKLFF

D: .
size: few
J: TRBJ2-3
V: TRBV30
DNA: TGTGCCCGCAGTGACCGCACGTATACGCAGTATTTT
CDR3: CARSDRTYTQYF

D: TRBD2
size: .
J: TRBJ2-7
V: TRBV29-1
DNA: TGCAGCGTTGAATCCGGGGGAGGGCACGAGCAGTACTTC
CDR3: CSVESGGGHEQYF

D: .
size: many
J: TRBJ2-1
V: TRBV12-3/TRBV12-4
DNA: TGTGCCAGCAGTTTCTCCCTCCCAGGGGTTGAGCAGTTCTTC
CDR3: CASSFSLPGVEQFF

D: TRBD1
size: .
J: TRBJ1-1
V: TRBV12-3/TRBV12-4
DNA: TGTGCCAGCAGTTTAGGGACAGGGGAAAGGACTGAAGCTTTCTTT
CDR3: CASSLGTGERTEAFF

D: TRBD2
size: .
J: TRBJ2-3
V: TRBV29-1
DNA: TGCAGCGCTGGACTAGCGGGAGTGGAAGATACGCAGTATTTT
CDR3: CSAGLAGVEDTQYF

D: .
size: many
J: TRBJ2-5
V: TRBV6-5
DNA: TGTGCCAGCAGTTACGGCCTACAAGAGACCCAGTACTTC
CDR3: CASSYGLQETQYF

D: .
size: many
J: TRBJ2-3
V: TRBV20-1
DNA: TGCAGTGCTCCTCGCACAGATACGCAGTATTTT
CDR3: CSAPRTDTQYF

D: TRBD1
size: .
J: TRBJ1-2
V: TRBV7-9
DNA: TGTGCCAGCAGCGCCGCCGGGACAGTGAACTATGGCTACACCTTC
CDR3: CASSAAGTVNYGYTF

D: .
size: .
J: TRBJ2-3
V: TRBV2
DNA: TGTGCCAGCAGTGAAAGGGCAGGGGCAGATACGCAGTATTTT
CDR3: CASSERAGADTQYF

D: TRBD2
size: few
J: TRBJ2-3
V: TRBV15
DNA: TGTGCCACCAGCCGTAGCGGGGGGGACACAGATACGCAGTATTTT
CDR3: CATSRSGGDTDTQYF

D: TRBD2
size: many
J: TRBJ2-1
V: TRBV2
DNA: TGTGCCAGCAGGCCTAGCGGGAACCTCTACAATGAGCAGTTCTTC
CDR3: CASRPSGNLYNEQFF